Sequencing of this T cell receptor (beta chain) was carried out in a study of cytomegalovirus exposure and HLA in healthy donors. The table lists this clone with a few counts. The PCR had 60 Vbeta and 13 Jbeta primers. Sequencing was performed with immunoSEQ multiplex PCR; in TCRdb, only in-frame clones are kept and a portion is missing. The sample holds hundreds of thousands of clones; about 90% are singletons and the top ten take about 2%. Looked up from germline, CDR1 is SGDLS and CDR2 is YYNGEE. CDR3 length: 12 amino acids. Trimming took off 4 bases at V and 7 bases at J, with 8 bases between the two ends.

Material for sequencing was PBMCs. The TCR originated in a woman between 18 and 29 years old in good health and CMV-seronegative. The rearrangement links TRBV9 to TRBJ2-2; D unresolved. The CDR3 region is CASSSPIGELFF. The DNA of the CDR3 is TGTGCCAGCAGCTCCCCAATCGGGGAGCTGTTTTTT.